These 28 T cell receptor beta chains came from one sample sequenced in a study of T cells in Graves' hyperthyroidism and ophthalmopathy. Amplified TCR beta CDR3 regions derived from RNA transcripts. First-round RT-PCR with HTBI primers amplified the TCR CDR3 region. TCRdb itself ran the multiplex PCR reads through MiXCR, one entry per CDR3 protein. The sample lists approximately 640,000 distinct CDR3 sequences, roughly 17% seen once, with about 14% in the top ten. Sequenced: blood. These receptors all stem from a man in his fifties with Graves' hyperthyroidism.

The CDR3 DNA reads as TGTGCCAGTAGTATTTCGGTTAGGGTCAGGAACACTGAAGCTTTCTTT. This codes for CASSISVRVRNTEAFF. The chain has TRBV19 and TRBJ1-1; D is unclear. This CDR3 spans 16 amino acids. V was trimmed by 3 bases and J by 1 base, leaving 15 bases between them. In germline, CDR1 is LNHDA, CDR2 SQIVND (reference sequence).

The V gene is TRBV3-1, the J gene TRBJ1-1, with D perhaps matching TRBD1 (6 bases). In germline, CDR1 is LGHDT, CDR2 YNNKEL (reference sequence). The CDR3 runs to 14 residues. V was cut by 4 bases and J by 10 bases, with 19 bases left in between. The DNA for the CDR3 is TGTGCCAGCAGCCGAGGGCTAGGGGGTTCGGTAGCTTTCTTT. The encoded protein is CASSRGLGGSVAFF.

This clonotype was detected many times. The rearrangement links TRBV29-1 to TRBJ1-3; D uncertain. The CDR3 consists of 16 residues. The germline V gene has CDR1 SQVTM and CDR2 ANQGSEA. V shed 3 bases and J shed 7 bases, with 22 bases lying between them. This CDR3 is CSVESTPDGMGNTIYF. CDR3 sequence (DNA): TGCAGCGTTGAGAGCACCCCGGACGGAATGGGGAACACCATATATTTT.

Ten or more counts support this clonotype. The chain combines TRBV28 with TRBJ2-3; TRBD2 matches 8 bases. The CDR3 is 17 amino acids. The germline gives CDR1 MDHEN, CDR2 SYDVKM. Trimming cost V 4 bases and J 0 bases; bases outside gene matches: 9. The CDR3 loop is CASSSELAAISTDTQYF. The DNA of the CDR3 is TGTGCCAGCAGTTCCGAACTAGCGGCAATTAGCACAGATACGCAGTATTTT. The variable domain in full, with the rest retrieved from reference TRBV28 and TRBJ2-3, is DVKVTQSSRYLVKRTGEKVFLECVQDMDHENMFWYRQDPGLGLRLIYFSYDVKMKEKGDIPEGYSVSREKKERFSLILESASTNQTSMYLCASSSELAAISTDTQYFGPGTRLTVL.

The chain is built from TRBV2 and TRBJ2-1; 11 positions match TRBD2. Looked up from germline, CDR1 is SNHLY and CDR2 is FYNNEI. J gave up 3 bases and V 4 bases, and 5 bases lay outside the gene matches. The CDR3 contains 16 residues. CDR3 coding DNA: TGTGCCAGCAGTGTTAGGGGGACTAGCGGCTACAATGAGCAGTTCTTC. Residues: CASSVRGTSGYNEQFF.

The sample holds many counts of this clonotype. The chain has TRBV5-6 and TRBJ1-2; tentatively, D is TRBD1 (5 bases). V was trimmed by 1 base and J by 7 bases, leaving 17 bases between them. The CDR3 length is 15 residues. The germline gives CDR1 SGHDT, CDR2 YYEEEE. CDR3 nucleotides: TGTGCCAGCAGCTTGAAAAACAGGAGAGATGTTGGCTACACCTTC. The encoded protein is CASSLKNRRDVGYTF.

The chain carries TRBV2 and TRBJ1-2; no reliable D call. The germline CDR1 and CDR2 sequences are SNHLY and FYNNEI. The V and J ends lost 6 bases and 8 bases respectively, with 19 bases between them. The length of the CDR3 is 14 residues. In DNA form, the CDR3 reads TGTGCCAGCAGGCGGGATCTTACTCTGCACGGCTACACCTTC. Protein product: CASRRDLTLHGYTF.

This clonotype was seen ten or more times. The chain is built from TRBV7-6 and TRBJ2-1, with 9 bases aligning to TRBD2. The CDR3 is 16 amino acids. Trimming at V came to 1 base and at J to 4 bases, leaving 5 bases not matched to a gene. The germline V gene has CDR1 SGHVS and CDR2 FNYEAQ. The CDR3 here is CASSLVASGVYNEQFF. The CDR3 bases are TGTGCCAGCAGCTTAGTTGCTAGCGGGGTTTACAATGAGCAGTTCTTC.

This clonotype was counted many times. The gene calls are TRBV7-2 and TRBJ1-2; D is ambiguous. V was trimmed by 3 bases and J by 2 bases, leaving 10 bases between them. Germline values: CDR1 SGHTA, CDR2 FQGNSA. This CDR3 is 14 amino acids long. The CDR3 sequence: CASSLWDLNYGYTF. In DNA form, the CDR3 reads TGTGCCAGCAGCTTGTGGGATCTGAACTATGGCTACACCTTC.

As for this clonotype: A much larger clone lies one base from this, so it may be a read error. CDR3: CSVPKLTGGPSYEQYF. CDR3 nucleotide sequence: TGCAGCGTGCCAAAACTAACGGGAGGGCCCTCCTACGAGCAGTACTTC. The chain joins TRBV29-1 to TRBJ2-7, with 8 bases that match TRBD2. Losses at the gene ends were 6 bases for V and 0 bases for J; bases not matched to a gene: 13. CDR1 is SQVTM and CDR2 is ANQGSEA in the germline V gene. The CDR3 has 16 residues.

This clonotype was counted ten times or more. The J gene is TRBJ2-7, the V gene TRBV2, with D perhaps TRBD1 (6 bases). The V end was cut by 6 bases, the J end by 3 bases, with 12 bases between. This CDR3 is 13 amino acids long. Germline V gene sequence: CDR1 SNHLY, CDR2 FYNNEI. CDR3 protein: CASSRTEIYEQYF. As DNA, the CDR3 is TGTGCCAGCAGCCGGACAGAAATCTACGAGCAGTACTTC.

This clonotype was recorded at least ten times. V usage is TRBV27 and J usage is TRBJ1-2; D is possibly TRBD1 (6 bases). The V end was cut by 5 bases, the J end by 5 bases, with 18 bases between. The CDR3 length is 15 residues. Germline CDR1 and CDR2: MNHEY and SMNVEV (reference sequence). The CDR3 region is CASSPGPGAWYGYTF. The CDR3 DNA reads as TGTGCCAGCAGTCCCGGACCGGGGGCCTGGTATGGCTACACCTTC.

There are many counts of this clonotype. The gene calls are TRBV28 and TRBJ2-7; possible D gene TRBD2, 6 bases. Looked up from germline, CDR1 is MDHEN and CDR2 is SYDVKM. Trimming stripped 4 bases from V and 4 bases from J, with 26 bases between. This CDR3 is built from 18 residues. The CDR3 loop is CASSSWLILRAGGYEQYF. In DNA form, the CDR3 reads TGTGCCAGCAGTTCGTGGCTGATTCTAAGAGCCGGGGGATACGAGCAGTACTTC.

This clonotype has at least ten counts. V usage is TRBV11-2 and J usage is TRBJ2-7, with 11 positions matching TRBD2. The CDR3 runs 13 residues. Per germline, CDR1 SGHAT and CDR2 FQNNGV. V was pared by 8 bases and J by 4 bases, with 4 bases of the junction left unmatched. The CDR3 loop is CASGGLAAYEQYF. The CDR3 bases are TGTGCCAGCGGGGGACTAGCGGCTTACGAGCAGTACTTC.

This clonotype was counted at least ten times. V and J are TRBV9 and TRBJ1-1, with 10 bases aligning to TRBD1. The CDR3 is made up of 16 amino acids. Losses at the gene ends were 0 bases for V and 4 bases for J; bases not matched to a gene: 6. CDR1 is SGDLS and CDR2 is YYNGEE in the germline V gene. The CDR3 bases are TGTGCCAGCAGCGTAGGGGGGTGGACAGGGGGCACTGAAGCTTTCTTT. It is translated as CASSVGGWTGGTEAFF.

This clonotype appeared many times. The rearrangement links TRBV9 to TRBJ1-2, with D possibly matching TRBD1 (5 bases). CDR3 length equals 16 residues. V lost 5 bases and J lost 0, with 17 bases in between. Germline CDR1 is SGDLS and CDR2 is YYNGEE. The CDR3 reads CASRDTDGFANYGYTF. CDR3 nucleotides: TGTGCCAGCAGGGACACCGACGGATTCGCTAACTATGGCTACACCTTC.

This clonotype was found many times. Germline and junction disagree at one end, which may indicate a read error. The J gene is TRBJ2-7, the V gene TRBV12-3 or TRBV12-4; 12 bases are shared with TRBD2. This CDR3 region has 14 residues. The CDR3 region has the DNA TGTGCCAGCAGTCTAGCGGGAGGGGCGCGCGAGCAGTACTTC. This gives the protein CASSLAGGAREQYF.

At least ten counts were recorded for this clonotype. The chain couples TRBV11-3 to TRBJ2-2, with D possibly TRBD2 on 6 matching bases. The length of the CDR3 is 14 residues. Per germline, CDR1 SGHNT and CDR2 YENEEA. V was pared by 2 bases and J by 6 bases, with 10 bases between. CDR3 amino acids: CASSLRERAGELFF. The DNA of the CDR3 is TGTGCCAGCAGCTTACGGGAGAGGGCCGGGGAGCTGTTTTTT.

This clonotype was counted once. V gene TRBV19 combines with J gene TRBJ1-3; TRBD1 is a possible D gene (5 bases). The CDR3 is 16 residues long. Per the germline V gene, CDR1 is LNHDA and CDR2 is SQIVND (reference sequence). V was trimmed by 9 bases and J by 0 bases, leaving 18 bases between them. CDR3 in DNA: TGTGCCAGCAGCCCCGCGGGGGTCCTCTCTGGAAACACCATATATTTT. It specifies CASSPAGVLSGNTIYF. Full variable domain (outside the CDR3, taken from reference TRBV19 and TRBJ1-3): DGGITQSPKYLFRKEGQNVTLSCEQNLNHDAMYWYRQDPGQGLRLIYYSQIVNDFQKGDIAEGYSVSREKKESFPLTVTSAQKNPTAFYLCASSPAGVLSGNTIYFGEGSWLTVV.

The sample holds many counts of this clonotype. This chain uses TRBV2 with TRBJ1-6, with TRBD1 identical over 7 bases. This CDR3 is built from 16 residues. Germline V CDR1 and CDR2: SNHLY, FYNNEI. Losses at the gene ends were 10 bases for V and 8 bases for J; bases not matched to a gene: 17. Here the CDR3 DNA reads TGTGCCACCTCAGGCGCGACAGGGAGTTTTCATTCACCCCTCCACTTT. This translates into CATSGATGSFHSPLHF.

This clonotype was picked up many times. The gene calls are TRBV30 and TRBJ1-6; TRBD1 might be the D (6 bases). The CDR3 contains 14 residues. Trimming left V 5 bases short and J 7 bases short, with 15 bases between. Germline CDR1 is GTSNPN and CDR2 is SVGIG (reference sequence). The CDR3 is CAWGEQGGNSPLHF. CDR3 bases: TGTGCCTGGGGGGAACAGGGTGGCAATTCACCCCTCCACTTT. Drawing the rest from reference TRBV30 and TRBJ1-6, the complete variable domain is SQTIHQWPATLVQPVGSPLSLECTVEGTSNPNLYWYRQAAGRGLQLLFYSVGIGQISSEVPQNLSASRPQDRQFILSSKKLLLSDSGFYLCAWGEQGGNSPLHFGNGTRLTVT.

This clonotype has more than one count but fewer than ten. Here the CDR3 reads CASSPGFMANEKLFF. In DNA, the CDR3 is TGTGCCAGCAGCCCCGGGTTCATGGCTAATGAAAAACTGTTTTTT. This sequence joins TRBV7-2 and TRBJ1-4; D remains ambiguous. Germline V gene sequence: CDR1 SGHTA, CDR2 FQGNSA. This CDR3 contains 15 residues. Trimming pared 5 bases from V and 3 bases from J, leaving 13 bases between.

This clonotype came up a few times. This chain joins TRBV6-2 or TRBV6-3 and TRBJ2-7, with D unclear. Germline CDR1 MNHEY, CDR2 SVGEGT. CDR3 size: 12 residues. Trimming took 6 bases from V and 2 from J, leaving 8 bases between them. The CDR3: CASRTMAYEQYF. DNA of the CDR3: TGTGCCAGCAGAACAATGGCCTACGAGCAGTACTTC.

A remark on this clonotype: With a much larger clone just one base away, this may be a read error. The rearrangement links TRBV7-3 to TRBJ2-2; 12 nucleotides match TRBD1. The ends lost 5 bases at V and 6 bases at J; junction bases unmatched: 1. The CDR3 sequence is 14 residues long. Germline CDR1 reads SGHTA; CDR2 reads FQGTGA. The CDR3 DNA reads as TGTGCCAGCAGCCGGGACAGGGGGCCCGGGGAGCTGTTTTTT. This encodes CASSRDRGPGELFF.

This clonotype was observed at least ten times. The rearrangement joins TRBV12-5 to TRBJ1-5, with D maybe TRBD1 (6 bases). Trimming stripped 7 bases from V and 1 base from J, with 17 bases between. The CDR3 has 16 amino acids. Germline assignment: CDR1 LGHNT and CDR2 FRNRAP. Here the CDR3 DNA reads TGTGCTAGTGCCCCGGGGGGGCAGTTCAGCAATCAGCCCCAGCATTTT. Translating it yields CASAPGGQFSNQPQHF.

This clonotype was counted a few times. In DNA form, the CDR3 reads TGTGCCAGCAGCTCCTCGACGTTGACTTCCACCGGGGAGCTGTTTTTT. Its translation: CASSSSTLTSTGELFF. The chain carries TRBV13 and TRBJ2-2; no clear D gene. This CDR3 contains 16 residues. Trimming removed 4 bases from V and 4 bases from J, with 16 bases in between. The V gene's germline CDR1 is PRHDT and CDR2 FYEKMQ (reference sequence).

This clonotype was found a few times. The chain carries TRBV20-1 and TRBJ2-1; tentatively, D is TRBD1 (5 bases). In germline, CDR1 is DFQATT, CDR2 SNEGSKA (reference sequence). The CDR3 length is 15 residues. V was shortened by 6 bases and J by 1 base, with 16 bases between the two germline ends. CDR3 coding DNA: TGCAGTGCCCGTGGGGCCCATAATTCCTACAATGAGCAGTTCTTC. Residues: CSARGAHNSYNEQFF.

The sample holds one count of this clonotype. V is TRBV14 and J is TRBJ2-7, with TRBD1 as a possible D gene (5 bases). The V end was cut by 3 bases, the J end by 0 bases, with 12 bases between. The CDR3 is 15 amino acids. The germline V gene has CDR1 SGHDN and CDR2 FVKESK. The CDR3 DNA reads TGTGCCAGCAGCCAGAGGACAAGGAGCTCCTACGAGCAGTACTTC. It is translated as CASSQRTRSSYEQYF.